The clone carrying this TCR beta chain was detected once. The data were obtained in a study of technical replicates of blood from a handful of donors. Repertoires were generated with immunoSEQ multiplex PCR, while TCRdb's copy carries only in-frame clones and drops some. The data contain around 63,000 clones, 92% of them seen just once; the ten biggest clones take up more than 3.5%. The germline V and J ends were trimmed by 4 bases and 1 base, with 9 bases remaining between them. Germline lookup yields CDR1 MRHNA and CDR2 SNTAGT. The CDR3 is made up of 14 amino acids. This receptor was identified in a human donor in good health. Some clones in this sample may be carry-over from other donors' samples. The J gene is TRBJ2-3, the V gene TRBV6-4; D gene ambiguous. Sequences were obtained from PBMCs. The CDR3 coding sequence is TGTGCCAGCAGTGTGCAGTATGGCACAGATACGCAGTATTTT. This gives the protein CASSVQYGTDTQYF.